This T cell receptor (beta chain) stems from a study of blood T cell repertoires in COVID-19. About the research overall: Acute and convalescent COVID-19 specimens originated in the United States, Italy and Spain. T cells, B-cell-depleted T cells, or PBMCs supplied cDNA or gDNA.

Original handling: For nucleated cells, counts were estimated from reference gene primer amplification. Some clones are missing from TCRdb's copy, which holds only in-frame ones; the method was immunoSEQ multiplex PCR. The D gene and trimming were derived from the DNA, and the V and J assignments and clone size from that table. This table has roughly 140,000 clones, about 80% appearing once. The germline CDR1 and CDR2 sequences are KGHDR and SFDVKD. This CDR3 region has 12 residues. Trimming pared 1 base from V and 9 bases from J, leaving 7 bases between. The J gene is TRBJ2-3, the V gene TRBV24-1; D perhaps matches TRBD2 (5 bases). Input material: peripheral blood. The TCR comes from a man aged 60-69 years with acute or convalescent COVID-19. The CDR3 sequence: CATSDFRETQYF. For the CDR3, the DNA is TGTGCCACCAGTGATTTTAGGGAGACGCAGTATTTT.